The 18 T cell receptor beta chains reported below all come from one sample, sequenced in a study of cytomegalovirus exposure and HLA in healthy donors. The primer mix had 60 Vbeta and 13 Jbeta primers. Sequencing used immunoSEQ multiplex PCR; TCRdb keeps in-frame clones, though not all of them. The table records under 250,000 clones, roughly three quarters of them present only once. Sequencing was performed on PBMCs. All receptors come from a man aged 45-60 years in good health and CMV-seronegative.

The chain uses TRBV27 and TRBJ1-4, with D perhaps TRBD1 (5 bases). This CDR3 is 17 amino acids long. Trimming took 0 bases from V and 3 from J, leaving 14 bases between them. The germline gives CDR1 MNHEY, CDR2 SMNVEV (reference sequence). This CDR3 reads CASSLSRGTYSNEKLFF. In nucleotides, the CDR3 is TGTGCCAGCAGTTTATCCCGGGGGACCTACTCTAATGAAAAACTGTTTTTT. Together with reference TRBV27 and TRBJ1-4, the CDR3 gives the full variable domain: EAQVTQNPRYLITVTGKKLTVTCSQNMNHEYMSWYRQDPGLGLRQIYYSMNVEVTDKGDVPEGYKVSRKEKRNFPLILESPSPNQTSLYFCASSLSRGTYSNEKLFFGSGTQLSVL.

The chain carries TRBV2 and TRBJ2-1; TRBD2 matches at 12 bases. V was pared by 8 bases and J by 0 bases, with 5 bases of the junction left unmatched. Germline CDR1 reads SNHLY; CDR2 reads FYNNEI. The CDR3 has 16 residues. The CDR3 is CASWTSGTNSYNEQFF. CDR3 DNA sequence: TGTGCCAGCTGGACTAGCGGGACTAACTCCTACAATGAGCAGTTCTTC.

V and J are TRBV9 and TRBJ2-7, with unresolved D. Trimming left V 3 bases short and J 0 bases short, with 10 bases between. Germline lookup yields CDR1 SGDLS and CDR2 YYNGEE. The CDR3 extends over 14 amino acids. The CDR3 here is CASSGHLNSYEQYF. The CDR3 region has the DNA TGTGCCAGCAGCGGACACCTAAACTCCTACGAGCAGTACTTC. The full variable domain, with the rest looked up from reference TRBV9 and TRBJ2-7, is DSGVTQTPKHLITATGQRVTLRCSPRSGDLSVYWYQQSLDQGLQFLIQYYNGEERAKGNILERFSAQQFPDLHSELNLSSLELGDSALYFCASSGHLNSYEQYFGPGTRLTVT.

The chain recombines TRBV11-2 with TRBJ1-4; unclear D gene. Trimming cost V 1 base and J 10 bases, with 13 bases left between them. The CDR3 spans 14 residues. The V gene's germline CDR1 is SGHAT and CDR2 FQNNGV. For the CDR3, the DNA is TGTGCCAGCAGCTTAGTACAGAGAATGGGAAAACTGTTTTTT. Its translation is CASSLVQRMGKLFF.

The genes are TRBV6-1 and TRBJ1-5; unclear D gene. V shed 8 bases and J shed 5 bases, with 13 bases lying between them. This CDR3 is 13 amino acids long. Germline CDR1 MNHNS, CDR2 SASEGT. As DNA, the CDR3 is TGTGCCAGCCAAGGGAGCCAGGATCAGCCCCAGCATTTT. This codes for CASQGSQDQPQHF.

This clone was observed once. The chain couples TRBV30 to TRBJ1-3; 7 bases line up with TRBD1. V dropped 6 bases and J dropped 2; count of bases not matched to a gene: 4. CDR1 GTSNPN and CDR2 SVGIG come from the germline V gene (reference sequence). The CDR3 loop spans 13 amino acids. This CDR3 is CACTGATGNTIYF. The CDR3 DNA sequence: TGTGCCTGCACAGGGGCAACTGGAAACACCATATATTTT.

The rearrangement links TRBV7-2 to TRBJ1-1; a possible D gene is TRBD1 (6 bases). This CDR3 is built from 14 residues. The germline V gene encodes CDR1 SGHTA and CDR2 FQGNSA. The V end lost 2 bases, the J end lost 10 bases, and 17 bases lay between the germline ends. This chain's CDR3 is CASSLMYRDLGAFF. CDR3 bases: TGTGCCAGCAGCTTAATGTACAGGGACCTAGGAGCTTTCTTT.

This chain connects TRBV9 to TRBJ2-5; D is uncertain. CDR1 and CDR2 from the germline V gene are SGDLS and YYNGEE. The CDR3 is 14 residues long. V was clipped by 0 bases and J by 0 bases, with 6 bases between them. For the CDR3, the DNA is TGTGCCAGCAGCGTAGACTCTTACCAAGAGACCCAGTACTTC. This codes for CASSVDSYQETQYF. Full variable domain (missing parts from reference TRBV9 and TRBJ2-5): DSGVTQTPKHLITATGQRVTLRCSPRSGDLSVYWYQQSLDQGLQFLIQYYNGEERAKGNILERFSAQQFPDLHSELNLSSLELGDSALYFCASSVDSYQETQYFGPGTRLLVL.

This chain connects TRBV18 to TRBJ2-3, with 9 bases aligning to TRBD2. J lost 2 bases, V lost 6 bases, and 3 bases had no gene match. Germline V CDR1 and CDR2: KGHSH, LQKENI. CDR3 length: 14 amino acids. CDR3 DNA: TGTGCCAGCTCCGCGGGACTAGCCACAGATACGCAGTATTTT. This encodes CASSAGLATDTQYF.

V gene TRBV7-9 combines with J gene TRBJ1-2, with TRBD1 matching over 8 bases. CDR1 is SEHNR, CDR2 FQNEAQ, per germline (reference sequence). The J segment lost 6 bases and the V segment lost 0 bases, leaving 3 bases of the junction unmatched. The CDR3 is made up of 14 amino acids. The CDR3 nucleotides are TGTGCCAGCAGCTTAGCGTCAGGGGGCCATGGCTACACCTTC. Its protein is CASSLASGGHGYTF.

This clone was counted only a few times. This rearrangement joins TRBV7-8 to TRBJ2-1; no clear D. Germline V lookup: CDR1 SGHVS, CDR2 FQNEAQ. The CDR3 loop spans 13 amino acids. V was cut by 5 bases and J by 7 bases, with 12 bases left in between. This CDR3 is CASSQNERNEQFF. In DNA, the CDR3 is TGTGCCAGCAGCCAAAACGAGAGAAATGAGCAGTTCTTC.

The chain is built from TRBV5-6 and TRBJ1-1; D might be TRBD1 (6 bases). Germline assignment: CDR1 SGHDT and CDR2 YYEEEE. The ends were cut back, 3 bases at V and 1 base at J, with 10 bases in the middle. The CDR3 consists of 14 residues. The CDR3 loop reads CASSSGVGNTEAFF. The CDR3 DNA reads TGTGCCAGCAGCTCAGGGGTGGGGAACACTGAAGCTTTCTTT.

Comments on this clone: Other DNA sequences of this sample code for an identical CDR3. In DNA, the CDR3 is TGCGCCAGCAGCCGGAGTTCTGGAAACACCATATATTTT. This gives the protein CASSRSSGNTIYF. The rearrangement links TRBV5-1 to TRBJ1-3; D unclear. Germline loops: CDR1 SGHRS, CDR2 YFSETQ. V was cut by 4 bases and J by 1 base, with 6 bases left in between. This CDR3 comprises 13 residues.

This clone has just one count. The rearrangement uses TRBV19 and TRBJ1-2; 7 bases line up with TRBD1. The CDR3 consists of 12 residues. The ends lost 7 bases at V and 3 bases at J; junction bases unmatched: 2. Germline V gives CDR1 LNHDA, CDR2 SQIVND (reference sequence). The CDR3 loop reads CASKDRHYGYTF. For the CDR3, the DNA is TGTGCCAGTAAGGACAGGCACTATGGCTACACCTTC.

J is TRBJ1-4 and V is TRBV5-6; 9 positions match TRBD1. Germline CDR1 is SGHDT and CDR2 is YYEEEE. The CDR3 has 13 residues. The J segment lost 11 bases and the V segment lost 4 bases, leaving 6 bases of the junction unmatched. The CDR3 nucleotides are TGTGCCAGCAGCCTACAGGGGGCGCGGAAACTGTTTTTT. It specifies CASSLQGARKLFF.

The V gene is TRBV28, the J gene TRBJ2-3; the D is unclear. CDR1 and CDR2 from the germline V gene are MDHEN and SYDVKM. CDR3 length: 14 residues. The V end was cut by 5 bases, the J end by 2 bases, with 11 bases between. The CDR3 sequence: CASSGTETTDTQYF. DNA of the CDR3: TGTGCCAGCAGTGGAACAGAGACCACAGATACGCAGTATTTT.

This chain uses TRBV5-4 with TRBJ1-3; perhaps TRBD1 as D (6 bases). Per the germline V gene, CDR1 is SGHNT and CDR2 is YYREEE (reference sequence). The CDR3 extends over 14 amino acids. Trimming stripped 0 bases from V and 2 bases from J, with 6 bases between. CDR3 nucleotide sequence: TGTGCCAGCAGCTTGGACAGGGCTGGAAACACCATATATTTT. Translated, it gives CASSLDRAGNTIYF.

V and J are TRBV6-1 and TRBJ1-5; D gene ambiguous. The CDR3 runs 15 residues. With 2 bases removed from V and 6 bases from J, the gap between germline ends came to 14 bases. The germline V gene encodes CDR1 MNHNS and CDR2 SASEGT. This chain's CDR3 is CASSEFSAGGQPQHF. CDR3 nucleotides: TGTGCCAGCAGTGAATTCAGCGCGGGTGGTCAGCCCCAGCATTTT.